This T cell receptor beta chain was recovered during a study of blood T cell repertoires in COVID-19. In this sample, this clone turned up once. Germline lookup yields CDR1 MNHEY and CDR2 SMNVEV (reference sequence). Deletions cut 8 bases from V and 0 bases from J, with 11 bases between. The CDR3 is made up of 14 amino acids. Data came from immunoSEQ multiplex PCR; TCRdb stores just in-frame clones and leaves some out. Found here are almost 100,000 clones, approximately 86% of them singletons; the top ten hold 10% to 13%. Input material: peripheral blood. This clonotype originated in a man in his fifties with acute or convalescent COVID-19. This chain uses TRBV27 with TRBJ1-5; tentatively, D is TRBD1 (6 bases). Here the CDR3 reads CASAGQYSNQPQHF. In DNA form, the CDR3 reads TGTGCCAGCGCCGGACAGTATAGCAATCAGCCCCAGCATTTT.